Below are 30 T cell receptor beta chains sequenced from a single sample in a study of metastatic and nonmetastatic thyroid tumors. TCRdb reanalyzed the PCR reads via MiXCR. Of about 23,000 clones listed, approximately 19% were seen once; the top ten hold about 4.2%. None of the patients had undergone any treatment ahead of thyroid surgery. Sample: blood. The receptors were sampled from a male donor with papillary thyroid cancer or a benign thyroid nodule (not recorded which). Some clones in this sample may be carry-over from other donors' samples.

This clone counts as medium-sized. This rearrangement joins TRBV24-1 to TRBJ1-2, with D possibly matching TRBD1 (5 bases). The CDR3 spans 14 residues. Germline V gives CDR1 KGHDR, CDR2 SFDVKD. The V and J ends lost 7 bases and 2 bases respectively, with 13 bases between them. The DNA for the CDR3 is TGTGCCACCAGCCCGGGACCCCAAAACTATGGCTACACCTTC. As protein: CATSPGPQNYGYTF.

This clone has at least ten counts. This may be a read error, as it is one base from a much larger clone. The same CDR3 arises from other DNA sequences in this sample as well. The V call is TRBV9, the J call TRBJ2-7; possible D gene TRBD1, 6 bases. Germline values: CDR1 SGDLS, CDR2 YYNGEE. The CDR3 is 14 amino acids. CDR3 region: CASSVGPTGIEQYF. The CDR3 DNA reads as TGCGCCAGCAGCGTTGGACCTACAGGGATCGAGCAGTACTTC.

In the case of this clone: The junction departs from germline at one end; a sequencing error may be responsible. In the same sample, other DNA sequences code for this CDR3. The genes are TRBV2 and TRBJ2-1; D not certain. Germline V gene data show CDR1 as SNHLY and CDR2 as FYNNEI. This CDR3 is 12 amino acids long. The CDR3 reads CASAGARDEQLF. CDR3 coding DNA: TGTGCCAGCGCCGGCGCCCGCGATGAGCAGCTCTTC.

This clone was seen repeatedly, ten times or more. One end of the junction varies from germline; a read error may be responsible. The chain links TRBV7-7 to TRBJ2-1, with D maybe TRBD1 (5 bases). CDR1 and CDR2 (germline): SSHAT, FNYEAQ (reference sequence). This CDR3 has 14 amino acids. The CDR3 DNA reads as TGTGCTAGCAGCTTAGGGGCGCTGGGGCGTGAGCAGTTCTTC. It specifies CASSLGALGREQFF.

This clone was seen at least ten times. The chain combines TRBV7-9 with TRBJ1-5; the match to TRBD1 covers 8 bases. Losses at the gene ends were 4 bases for V and 4 bases for J; bases not matched to a gene: 12. Germline V CDR1 and CDR2: SEHNR, FQNEAQ (reference sequence). CDR3 length: 17 residues. CDR3 sequence: CASSYGQGPSLNQPQHF. The CDR3 DNA reads as TGTGCCAGCAGCTACGGACAGGGCCCTAGTTTGAATCAGCCCCAGCATTTT.

This clone was counted at least ten times. The chain employs TRBV5-6 and TRBJ2-7; 7 bases line up with TRBD1. V shed 0 bases and J 2 bases; nucleotides not matched to a gene: 8. Per the germline V gene, CDR1 is SGHDT and CDR2 is YYEEEE. The CDR3 consists of 16 residues. CDR3 DNA sequence: TGTGCCAGCAGCTTGGCGTACAGGGGAAAAACCTACGAGCAGTACTTC. It translates to CASSLAYRGKTYEQYF.

By frequency in the sample, this clone is medium-sized. The V gene is TRBV27, the J gene TRBJ2-7; D might be TRBD2 (6 bases). The V end lost 1 base, the J end lost 5 bases, and 12 bases lay between the germline ends. Germline assignment: CDR1 MNHEY and CDR2 SMNVEV (reference sequence). The CDR3 sequence is 14 residues long. CDR3 sequence: CASSLFAGGNEQYF. The CDR3 coding sequence is TGTGCCAGCAGTTTATTCGCCGGGGGAAACGAGCAGTACTTC.

This clone was seen repeatedly, ten times or more. The chain links TRBV6-5 to TRBJ2-1; D call uncertain. Germline CDR1 reads MNHEY; CDR2 reads SVGAGI. V was pared by 0 bases and J by 4 bases, with 7 bases between. This CDR3 has 14 residues. The CDR3 DNA is TGTGCCAGCAGTTACTCGAACGGATACAATGAGCAGTTCTTC. It encodes CASSYSNGYNEQFF.

At least ten counts were recorded for this clone. The V call is TRBV13, the J call TRBJ1-4, with 9 bases that match TRBD1. CDR1 is PRHDT and CDR2 is FYEKMQ in the germline V gene (reference sequence). Unmatched junction bases numbered 7, after V lost 4 bases and J lost 4 bases. This CDR3 has 16 amino acids. DNA for the CDR3: TGTGCCAGCAGCTCCGGACCGGGACAGGGTAATGAAAAACTGTTTTTT. It is translated as CASSSGPGQGNEKLFF. Filled out from reference TRBV13 and TRBJ1-4, the complete variable domain reads AAGVIQSPRHLIKEKRETATLKCYPIPRHDTVYWYQQGPGQDPQFLISFYEKMQSDKGSIPDRFSAQQFSDYHSELNMSSLELGDSALYFCASSSGPGQGNEKLFFGSGTQLSVL.

Within the sample, this clone is medium-sized. The rearrangement uses TRBV6-1 and TRBJ1-5, with D possibly being TRBD1 (6 bases). The V end was cut by 6 bases, the J end by 1 base, with 10 bases between. CDR3 length equals 14 residues. The germline CDR1 and CDR2 sequences are MNHNS and SASEGT. The CDR3 spells CASSPGQSNQPQHF. CDR3 sequence (DNA): TGTGCCAGCAGCCCCGGACAGAGCAATCAGCCCCAGCATTTT.

This clone has at least ten counts. DNA of the CDR3: TGTGCCAGCAGCTTAAGCAACCGGAAACTGTTTTTT. Protein sequence: CASSLSNRKLFF. The chain combines TRBV7-8 with TRBJ1-4; no clear D. The germline CDR1 and CDR2 sequences are SGHVS and FQNEAQ. Trimming cost V 2 bases and J 11 bases, with 9 bases left between them. The CDR3 loop spans 12 amino acids.

The chain combines TRBV11-2 with TRBJ1-6; D perhaps matches TRBD1 (5 bases). Germline V CDR1 and CDR2: SGHAT, FQNNGV. With 5 bases removed from V and 7 bases from J, the gap between germline ends came to 18 bases. The CDR3 covers 16 residues. The CDR3 sequence: CASSPWQGVLNSPLHF. CDR3 in DNA: TGTGCCAGCAGCCCGTGGCAGGGAGTACTGAATTCACCCCTCCACTTT. Full variable domain (rest looked up from reference TRBV11-2 and TRBJ1-6): EAGVAQSPRYKIIEKRQSVAFWCNPISGHATLYWYQQILGQGPKLLIQFQNNGVVDDSQLPKDRFSAERLKGVDSTLKIQPAKLEDSAVYLCASSPWQGVLNSPLHFGNGTRLTVT.

Many counts were recorded for this clone. This sequence joins TRBV5-1 and TRBJ1-3; D gene ambiguous. This CDR3 has 14 amino acids. The germline V and J ends were trimmed by 2 bases and 1 base, with 7 bases remaining between them. In germline, CDR1 is SGHRS, CDR2 YFSETQ. CDR3 bases: TGCGCCAGCAGCTTAGACATTTCTGGAAACACCATATATTTT. This gives the protein CASSLDISGNTIYF.

The table lists this clone with many counts. The V call is TRBV30, the J call TRBJ1-2; D uncertain. Between the trimmed V and J ends, which lost 2 bases and 6 bases, there was a span of 19 bases. Germline V gives CDR1 GTSNPN, CDR2 SVGIG (reference sequence). The CDR3 totals 15 residues. CDR3 DNA sequence: TGTGCCTGGAGTACGAGGATTGCCCTGCCCCATGGCTACACCTTC. It yields the protein CAWSTRIALPHGYTF.

This clone showed up many times. The genes are TRBV6-5 and TRBJ2-5; D gene ambiguous. Germline-derived CDR1 and CDR2 are MNHEY and SVGAGI. The germline V and J ends were trimmed by 1 base and 4 bases, with 7 bases remaining between them. The CDR3 is made up of 13 amino acids. The CDR3 coding sequence is TGTGCCAGCAGTTACTATGTCGGAGAGACCCAGTACTTC. As protein: CASSYYVGETQYF.

The genes are TRBV6-2 or TRBV6-3 and TRBJ2-1, with 13 bases fitting TRBD2. V lost 7 bases to trimming and J lost 9 bases; unmatched junction nucleotides: 12. Germline values: CDR1 MNHEY, CDR2 SVGEGT. The CDR3 spans 16 residues. The CDR3 sequence: CASITGLAGAISEQFF. CDR3 nucleotides: TGTGCCAGCATAACAGGACTAGCGGGAGCCATAAGTGAGCAGTTCTTC.

The chain is built from TRBV6-5 and TRBJ1-2; D uncertain. Germline lookup yields CDR1 MNHEY and CDR2 SVGAGI. The CDR3 is 13 amino acids. V lost 4 bases and J lost 0, with 6 bases in between. As DNA, the CDR3 is TGTGCCAGCAGTTCGGACCCTAACTATGGCTACACCTTC. This codes for CASSSDPNYGYTF.

Many counts were recorded for this clone. The J gene is TRBJ2-3, the V gene TRBV20-1; the match to TRBD2 covers 8 bases. This CDR3 is built from 14 residues. Germline CDR1 and CDR2: DFQATT and SNEGSKA (reference sequence). Trimming at V came to 3 bases and at J to 2 bases, leaving 4 bases not matched to a gene. The CDR3 nucleotides are TGCAGTGCTAGGACTAGCGTATACACAGATACGCAGTATTTT. This encodes CSARTSVYTDTQYF.

This clone was picked up many times. The gene calls are TRBV25-1 and TRBJ2-1, with D possibly being TRBD1 (6 bases). Germline V lookup: CDR1 MGHDK, CDR2 SYGVNS. Trimming took off 4 bases at V and 2 bases at J, with 12 bases between the two ends. The CDR3 has 15 residues. Here the CDR3 reads CASSVGAGAYNEQFF. DNA of the CDR3: TGTGCCAGCAGTGTAGGGGCAGGGGCCTACAATGAGCAGTTCTTC.

The table lists this clone with many counts. The chain carries TRBV7-9 and TRBJ2-4; 8 bases match TRBD1. Trimming cost V 5 bases and J 11 bases; bases outside gene matches: 11. The V gene's germline CDR1 is SEHNR and CDR2 FQNEAQ (reference sequence). This CDR3 comprises 14 residues. The CDR3 nucleotides are TGTGCCAGCAGCCCAGGGGGCGCCAGTATAGTTCAGTACTTC. It is translated as CASSPGGASIVQYF. The whole variable domain, filled in from reference TRBV7-9 and TRBJ2-4, reads DTGVSQNPRHKITKRGQNVTFRCDPISEHNRLYWYRQTLGQGPEFLTYFQNEAQLEKSRLLSDRFSAERPKGSFSTLEIQRTEQGDSAMYLCASSPGGASIVQYFGAGTRLSVL.

This clone has a count of ten or more. The V gene is TRBV3-1, the J gene TRBJ2-7, with D unresolved. The CDR3 is 13 residues long. In germline, CDR1 is LGHDT, CDR2 YNNKEL (reference sequence). V was trimmed by 4 bases and J by 2 bases, leaving 9 bases between them. In DNA form, the CDR3 reads TGTGCCAGCAGCCCTCGGGCAACCTACGAGCAGTACTTC. Amino acids: CASSPRATYEQYF.

This clone occurred many times. The chain links TRBV30 to TRBJ1-1; no clear D gene. Trimming removed 1 base from V and 9 bases from J, with 9 bases in between. This CDR3 is built from 11 residues. The germline V gene encodes CDR1 GTSNPN and CDR2 SVGIG (reference sequence). CDR3 loop: CAWSEQLKAFF. CDR3 coding DNA: TGTGCCTGGAGTGAACAACTTAAAGCTTTCTTT.

Regarding this clone: This CDR3 fails to terminate in the conserved phenylalanine or tryptophan, so it likely reflects a read error. The chain carries TRBV7-9 and TRBJ2-7, with 10 nucleotides matching TRBD2. Germline V lookup: CDR1 SEHNR, CDR2 FQNEAQ (reference sequence). The junction had 7 bases not matched to a gene; V was cut back by 6 bases and J by 5 bases. This CDR3 has 14 amino acids. CDR3 DNA sequence: TGTGCCAGCAGGCCTAGCGGGAGAGGGGACGAGCAGTACTTA. It translates to CASRPSGRGDEQYL.

The V call is TRBV12-3 or TRBV12-4, the J call TRBJ2-2, with 7 bases lining up with TRBD2. The CDR3 is made up of 14 amino acids. Trimming at V came to 4 bases and at J to 5 bases, leaving 4 bases not matched to a gene. CDR3: CASSSGGGTGELFF. The CDR3 DNA follows: TGTGCCAGCAGTTCGGGGGGAGGGACCGGGGAGCTGTTTTTT.

This clone was counted at least ten times. This chain uses TRBV4-2 with TRBJ2-5; 8 bases map to TRBD2. The V and J ends lost 2 bases and 0 bases, in that order; junction bases with no gene match: 5. The CDR3 extends over 16 amino acids. Germline values: CDR1 LGHNA, CDR2 YNFKEQ. The CDR3, as DNA: TGTGCCAGCAGCCAATACGGGACTAGTCACCAAGAGACCCAGTACTTC. Its protein is CASSQYGTSHQETQYF.

Sample share makes this clone medium-sized. The chain is built from TRBV28 and TRBJ2-7, with a weak D call TRBD2 (6 bases). The germline V gene encodes CDR1 MDHEN and CDR2 SYDVKM. Trimming took 8 bases from V and 4 from J, leaving 12 bases between them. The length of the CDR3 is 12 residues. The chain's CDR3 is CASRDLKYEQYF. As DNA, the CDR3 is TGTGCCAGCCGGGACTTAAAATACGAGCAGTACTTC. Supplemented by reference TRBV28 and TRBJ2-7, the full variable domain reads DVKVTQSSRYLVKRTGEKVFLECVQDMDHENMFWYRQDPGLGLRLIYFSYDVKMKEKGDIPEGYSVSREKKERFSLILESASTNQTSMYLCASRDLKYEQYFGPGTRLTVT.

In this sample, this clone turned up many times. The V gene is TRBV11-1, the J gene TRBJ2-1, with 8 bases identical to TRBD2. The germline V gene has CDR1 SGHAT and CDR2 FQDESV (reference sequence). V was clipped by 5 bases and J by 3 bases; unmatched bases: 9. The CDR3 loop spans 16 amino acids. CDR3 in amino acids: CASSEGAGEFYNEQFF. In DNA, the CDR3 is TGTGCCAGCAGCGAGGGAGCGGGAGAGTTCTACAATGAGCAGTTCTTC.

The chain has TRBV4-1 and TRBJ2-7, with D uncertain. The V gene's germline CDR1 is MGHRA and CDR2 YSYEKL. The CDR3 consists of 15 residues. The V end was cut by 0 bases, the J end by 0 bases, with 9 bases between. CDR3 residues: CASSQETRVSYEQYF. The CDR3 DNA reads TGCGCCAGCAGCCAAGAGACCAGAGTCTCCTACGAGCAGTACTTC.

This clone was detected ten times or more. The genes are TRBV20-1 and TRBJ1-4; TRBD1 matches 10 bases. The CDR3 consists of 14 residues. Per the germline V gene, CDR1 is DFQATT and CDR2 is SNEGSKA (reference sequence). The V segment lost 6 bases and the J segment 7 bases; nucleotides outside the gene matches: 8. The CDR3 DNA sequence: TGCAGTGCAAAAAGACAGGGGGCGCGTGAAAAACTGTTTTTT. Amino acids: CSAKRQGAREKLFF.

In this sample, this clone turned up many times. The CDR3 bases are TGTGCCAGCAGCTTAGTCGGGGGTGGCGGAAACACCATATATTTT. Encoded protein: CASSLVGGGGNTIYF. V usage is TRBV7-2 and J usage is TRBJ1-3; weak D call: TRBD1 (5 bases). CDR1 SGHTA and CDR2 FQGNSA come from the germline V gene. The CDR3 is 15 amino acids. V was cut by 1 base and J by 4 bases, with 11 bases left in between.